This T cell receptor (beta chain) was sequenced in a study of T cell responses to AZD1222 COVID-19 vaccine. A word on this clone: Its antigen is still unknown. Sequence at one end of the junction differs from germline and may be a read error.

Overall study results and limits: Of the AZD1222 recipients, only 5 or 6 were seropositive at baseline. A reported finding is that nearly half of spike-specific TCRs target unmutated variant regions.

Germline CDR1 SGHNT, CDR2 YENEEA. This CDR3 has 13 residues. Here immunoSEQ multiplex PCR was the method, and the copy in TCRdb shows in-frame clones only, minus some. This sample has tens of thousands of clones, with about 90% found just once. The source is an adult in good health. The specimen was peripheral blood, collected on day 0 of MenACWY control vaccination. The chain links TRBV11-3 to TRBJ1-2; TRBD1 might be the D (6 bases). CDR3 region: CASSLGLDSSVYF. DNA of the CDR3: TGTGCCAGCAGCTTAGGACTGGACAGTAGCGTCTACTTC.